Listed below are T cell receptor beta chains from one sample, sequenced in a study of T-cell reconstitution after alpha-beta-depleted transplantation in children. Each CDR3 protein gets one entry after TCRdb re-called the PCR reads with MiXCR. The table records about 200,000 distinct CDR3 sequences, about 6.6% of them present only once. Here the sequenced sample was PBMCs, taken before TCRalphabeta/CD19-depleted stem cell transplant. The receptors originated from a boy aged 2 to 10 with acute lymphoblastic leukemia, due to receive a stem cell transplant. Each CDR3 is given with its conserved first and last residue. Each record gives: J gene, D gene, clone size, V gene, CDR3 protein, CDR3 DNA. A D gene is named only where the DNA matches it firmly. Clone size, where shown, is once, few, many, or a class for clones that have expanded.

TRBJ2-5,-,-,TRBV20-1,CSARTNDGAGETQYF,TGCAGTGCTAGAACAAACGACGGGGCGGGAGAGACCCAGTACTTC
TRBJ1-1,-,few,TRBV7-9,CASSFDSSITEAFF,TGTGCCAGCAGCTTCGACAGCAGTATCACTGAAGCTTTCTTT
TRBJ2-1,TRBD1,few,TRBV4-3,CASSQEIARQGALDEQFF,TGCGCCAGCAGCCAAGAAATCGCGCGACAGGGGGCATTGGATGAGCAGTTCTTC
TRBJ2-1,TRBD2,many,TRBV4-3,CASSRSGRVPMTSYNEQFF,TGCGCCAGCAGCCGGAGCGGGAGGGTCCCTATGACCTCCTACAATGAGCAGTTCTTC
TRBJ1-2,TRBD1,many,TRBV20-1,CSARDYGTGGYGYTF,TGCAGTGCTAGAGATTACGGGACAGGGGGCTATGGCTACACCTTC
TRBJ2-3,-,many,TRBV6-2/TRBV6-3,CASSMGGPTDTQYF,TGTGCCAGCTCGATGGGGGGTCCCACAGATACGCAGTATTTT
TRBJ2-4,-,-,TRBV4-3,CASSQDLGDGDIQYF,TGCGCCAGCAGCCAAGATCTGGGGGATGGGGACATTCAGTACTTC
TRBJ2-5,TRBD2,few,TRBV5-1,CASSQGLAGSFRETQYF,TGCGCCAGCAGCCAGGGACTAGCTGGGAGTTTCCGAGAGACCCAGTACTTC
TRBJ2-3,-,few,TRBV4-3,CASSPGLQTSTDTQYF,TGCGCCAGCAGCCCAGGGTTGCAGACTAGCACAGATACGCAGTATTTT
TRBJ2-2,TRBD1,-,TRBV12-3/TRBV12-4,CASSLRDRGSGELFF,TGTGCCAGCAGTTTACGGGACAGGGGTTCCGGGGAGCTGTTTTTT
TRBJ2-6,TRBD1,-,TRBV12-3/TRBV12-4,CTSSLHRGKRSSGANVLTF,TGTACCAGCAGTTTACACAGGGGAAAGAGGAGCTCTGGGGCCAACGTCCTGACTTTC
TRBJ2-2,-,many,TRBV24-1,CATSDLLGANTGELFF,TGTGCCACCAGTGATTTACTGGGTGCGAACACCGGGGAGCTGTTTTTT
TRBJ2-5,-,-,TRBV7-9,CASSRGPGGETQYF,TGTGCCAGCAGCCGGGGGCCTGGGGGAGAGACCCAGTACTTC
TRBJ2-5,TRBD2,few,TRBV20-1,CSAPTSGGAEQETQYF,TGCAGTGCCCCGACTAGCGGGGGGGCCGAGCAAGAGACCCAGTACTTC
TRBJ1-6,-,many,TRBV10-3,CAISESLEGSYSPLHF,TGTGCCATCAGTGAGTCTCTCGAGGGATCGTATTCACCCCTCCACTTT
TRBJ2-3,-,many,TRBV5-1,CASSLGALDTQYF,TGCGCCAGCAGTCTGGGGGCGCTAGATACGCAGTATTTT
TRBJ2-1,TRBD2,many,TRBV12-3/TRBV12-4,CASSPPGGGASNEQFF,TGTGCCAGCAGTCCCCCGGGCGGGGGGGCCTCTAATGAGCAGTTCTTC
TRBJ1-2,TRBD1,-,TRBV15,CATSRGTGSVTGYTF,TGTGCCACCAGCAGGGGGACAGGTTCTGTAACAGGCTACACCTTC
TRBJ2-1,-,many,TRBV14,CASSPRDFSYNEQFF,TGTGCCAGCAGCCCTCGGGACTTCTCCTACAATGAGCAGTTCTTC
TRBJ1-5,-,few,TRBV28,CAIRRTELNQPQHF,TGTGCCATCCGGCGGACGGAACTTAATCAGCCCCAGCATTTT
TRBJ2-7,-,many,TRBV7-2,CASSRNSLANGYEQYF,TGTGCCAGCAGCCGAAACTCCCTAGCGAACGGTTACGAGCAGTACTTC
TRBJ2-5,-,-,TRBV7-9,CASSKGNRGAEETQYF,TGTGCCAGCAGCAAAGGGAACCGGGGGGCCGAAGAGACCCAGTACTTC
TRBJ2-7,-,many,TRBV2,CASTPRYEQYF,TGTGCCAGCACACCCCGATACGAGCAGTACTTC
TRBJ2-2,-,many,TRBV7-9,CASSLGQAHRGGELFF,TGTGCCAGCAGCTTAGGTCAGGCCCACCGTGGCGGGGAGCTGTTTTTT
TRBJ1-6,TRBD1,-,TRBV4-3,CASSLWTGTSPLHF,TGCGCCAGCAGCCTTTGGACAGGGACTTCACCCCTCCACTTT
TRBJ2-1,TRBD1,-,TRBV18,CASSPGTGDGEQFF,TGTGCCAGCTCACCCGGGACAGGGGATGGTGAGCAGTTCTTC